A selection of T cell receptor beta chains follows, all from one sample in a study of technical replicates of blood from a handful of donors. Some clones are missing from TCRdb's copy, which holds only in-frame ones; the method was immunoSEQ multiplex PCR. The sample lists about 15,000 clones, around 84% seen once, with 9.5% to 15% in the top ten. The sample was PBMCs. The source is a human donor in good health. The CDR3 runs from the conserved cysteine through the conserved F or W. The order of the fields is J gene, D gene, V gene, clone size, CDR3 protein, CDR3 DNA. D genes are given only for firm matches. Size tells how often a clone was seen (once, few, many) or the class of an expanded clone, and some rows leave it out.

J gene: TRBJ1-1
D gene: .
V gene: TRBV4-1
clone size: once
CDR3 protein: CASSQDGLEAFF
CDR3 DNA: TGCGCCAGCAGCCAAGATGGACTTGAAGCTTTCTTT

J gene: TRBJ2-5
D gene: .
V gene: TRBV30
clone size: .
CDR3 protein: CAWSVQEGLVVRETQYF
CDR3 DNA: TGTGCCTGGAGTGTACAGGAGGGGTTGGTCGTTCGAGAGACCCAGTACTTC

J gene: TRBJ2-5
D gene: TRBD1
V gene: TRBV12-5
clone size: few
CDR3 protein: CASALTSRGLETQYF
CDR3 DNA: TGTGCTAGTGCCCTCACCAGCAGGGGGCTGGAGACCCAGTACTTC

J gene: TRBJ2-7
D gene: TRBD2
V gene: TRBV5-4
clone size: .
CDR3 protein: CASSLTSGENYEQYF
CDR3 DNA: TGTGCCAGCAGCTTGACTAGCGGGGAAAACTACGAGCAGTACTTC

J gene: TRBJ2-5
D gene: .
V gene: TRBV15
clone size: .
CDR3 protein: CATSLGGGSETQYF
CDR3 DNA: TGTGCCACCAGCCTCGGGGGTGGTTCAGAGACCCAGTACTTC

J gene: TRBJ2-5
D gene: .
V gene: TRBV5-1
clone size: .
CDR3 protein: CASSSDGSEQTQYF
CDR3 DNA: TGCGCCAGCAGCTCCGACGGAAGCGAGCAGACCCAGTACTTC

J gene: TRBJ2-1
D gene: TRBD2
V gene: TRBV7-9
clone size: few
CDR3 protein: CASSPAPGTRHNEQFF
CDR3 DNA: TGTGCCAGCAGCCCCGCCCCCGGGACTAGGCACAATGAGCAGTTCTTC

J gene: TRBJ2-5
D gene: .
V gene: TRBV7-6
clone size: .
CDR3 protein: CASSFSYQETQYF
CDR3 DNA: TGTGCCAGCAGCTTTTCCTACCAAGAGACCCAGTACTTC

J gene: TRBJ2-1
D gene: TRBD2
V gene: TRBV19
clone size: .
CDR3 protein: CATTAGTSSQNEQFF
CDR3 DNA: TGTGCCACCACTGCTGGGACTAGCTCCCAAAATGAGCAGTTCTTC

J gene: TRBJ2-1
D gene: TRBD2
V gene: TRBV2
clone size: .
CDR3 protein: CASSLSGSGRNEQFF
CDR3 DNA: TGTGCCAGCAGTTTGAGCGGGAGCGGAAGGAATGAGCAGTTCTTC

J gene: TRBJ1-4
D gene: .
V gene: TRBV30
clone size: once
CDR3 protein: CAWNRRREKLFF
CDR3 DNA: TGTGCCTGGAACAGGAGAAGGGAAAAACTGTTTTTT

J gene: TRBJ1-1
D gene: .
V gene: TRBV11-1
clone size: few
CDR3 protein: CASSLAGINTEAFF
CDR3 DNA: TGTGCCAGCAGCTTAGCCGGGATTAACACTGAAGCTTTCTTT

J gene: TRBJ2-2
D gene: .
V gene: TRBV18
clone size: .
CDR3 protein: CASSPLADAHTGELFF
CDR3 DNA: TGTGCCAGCTCACCACTAGCGGATGCTCACACCGGGGAGCTGTTTTTT

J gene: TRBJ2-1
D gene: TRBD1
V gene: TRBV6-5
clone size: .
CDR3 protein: CASSSRQGASNEQFF
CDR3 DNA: TGTGCCAGCAGTTCAAGACAGGGGGCTTCCAATGAGCAGTTCTTC

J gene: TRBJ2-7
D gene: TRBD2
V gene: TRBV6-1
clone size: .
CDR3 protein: CASSEDAGGSYEQYF
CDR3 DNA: TGTGCCAGCAGTGAAGATGCGGGAGGGAGCTACGAGCAGTACTTC

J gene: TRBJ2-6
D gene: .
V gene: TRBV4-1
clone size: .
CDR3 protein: CASSQGHQGSSGANVLTF
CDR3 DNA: TGCGCCAGCAGCCAAGGTCATCAGGGGAGTTCTGGGGCCAACGTCCTGACTTTC

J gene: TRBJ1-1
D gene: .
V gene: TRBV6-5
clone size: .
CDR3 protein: CASSEQANTEAFF
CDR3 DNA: TGTGCCAGCAGTGAACAGGCGAACACTGAAGCTTTCTTT

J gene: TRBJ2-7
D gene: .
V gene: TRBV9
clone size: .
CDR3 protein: CASSVGMTGNLTSYEQYF
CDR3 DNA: TGTGCCAGCAGCGTCGGGATGACAGGTAACTTGACCTCCTACGAGCAGTACTTC

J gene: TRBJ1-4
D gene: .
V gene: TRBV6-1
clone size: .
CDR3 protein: CASSEAIPISGLLGGGVNEKLFF
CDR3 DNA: TGTGCCAGCAGTGAAGCGATACCCATATCTGGACTCCTAGGTGGAGGGGTTAATGAAAAACTGTTTTTT

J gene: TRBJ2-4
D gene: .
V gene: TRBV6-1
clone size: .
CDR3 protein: CASSEWRQAQNIQYF
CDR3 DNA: TGTGCCAGCAGTGAATGGCGACAGGCACAAAACATTCAGTACTTC

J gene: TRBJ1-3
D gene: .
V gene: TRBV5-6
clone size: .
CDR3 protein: CASSSSGSSGNTIYF
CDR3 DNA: TGTGCCAGCAGCTCCTCGGGGAGCTCTGGAAACACCATATATTTT

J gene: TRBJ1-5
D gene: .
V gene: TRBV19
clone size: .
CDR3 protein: CASSRGGSTNQPQHF
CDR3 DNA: TGTGCCAGTAGTCGCGGGGGGTCCACCAATCAGCCCCAGCATTTT

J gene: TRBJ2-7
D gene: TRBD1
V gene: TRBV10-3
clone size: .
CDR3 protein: CAINQGTASYEQYF
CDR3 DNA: TGTGCCATCAACCAGGGGACAGCTTCCTACGAGCAGTACTTC

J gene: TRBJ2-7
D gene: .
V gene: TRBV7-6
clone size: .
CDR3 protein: CASSQQPQVAYEQYF
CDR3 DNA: TGTGCCAGCAGCCAACAGCCACAAGTTGCCTACGAGCAGTACTTC

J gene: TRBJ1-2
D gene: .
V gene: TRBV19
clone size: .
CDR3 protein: CASSIFVAGGPRGYTF
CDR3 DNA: TGTGCCAGTAGTATTTTTGTGGCCGGGGGTCCGAGGGGCTACACCTTC

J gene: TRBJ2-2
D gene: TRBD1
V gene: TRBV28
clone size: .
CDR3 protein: CASSSPQGAVGELFF
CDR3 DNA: TGTGCCAGCAGTTCGCCACAGGGGGCTGTCGGGGAGCTGTTTTTT

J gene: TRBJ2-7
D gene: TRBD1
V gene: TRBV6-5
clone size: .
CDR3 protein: CASRGQPDSYEQYF
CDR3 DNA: TGTGCCAGCAGGGGACAGCCGGACTCCTACGAGCAGTACTTC

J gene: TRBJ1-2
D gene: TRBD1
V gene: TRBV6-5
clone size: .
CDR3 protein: CASSYDRGQYGYTF
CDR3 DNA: TGTGCCAGCAGTTACGACAGGGGACAGTATGGCTACACCTTC

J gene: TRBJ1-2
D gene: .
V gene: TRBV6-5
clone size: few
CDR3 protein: CASSYSGGYGYTF
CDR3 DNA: TGTGCCAGCAGTTACTCAGGGGGCTATGGCTACACCTTC

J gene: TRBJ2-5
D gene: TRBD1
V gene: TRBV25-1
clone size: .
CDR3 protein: CASSSSGTGAGTQYF
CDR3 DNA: TGTGCCAGCAGTTCCTCCGGGACAGGGGCAGGGACCCAGTACTTC

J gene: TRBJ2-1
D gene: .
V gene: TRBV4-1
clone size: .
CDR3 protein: CASSQDRQGGNEQFF
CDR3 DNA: TGCGCCAGCAGCCAAGACAGACAGGGAGGCAATGAGCAGTTCTTC

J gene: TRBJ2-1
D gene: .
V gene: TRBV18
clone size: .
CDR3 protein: CASSPQGRYEQFF
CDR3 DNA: TGTGCCAGCTCCCCGCAGGGTAGGTATGAGCAGTTCTTC

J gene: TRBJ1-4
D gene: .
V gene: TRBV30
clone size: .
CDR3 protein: CAWSGNEKLFF
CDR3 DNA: TGTGCCTGGTCGGGGAATGAAAAACTGTTTTTT

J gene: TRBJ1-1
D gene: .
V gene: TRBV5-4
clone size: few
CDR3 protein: CASRLYQGQGTEAFF
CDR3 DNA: TGTGCCAGCAGACTGTATCAGGGGCAGGGCACTGAAGCTTTCTTT

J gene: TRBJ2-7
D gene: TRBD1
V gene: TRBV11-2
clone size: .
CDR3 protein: CASSPRFTGQGWYEQYF
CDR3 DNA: TGTGCCAGCAGCCCACGCTTTACGGGACAGGGTTGGTACGAGCAGTACTTC

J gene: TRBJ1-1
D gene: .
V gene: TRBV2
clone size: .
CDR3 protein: CASSPTANTEAFF
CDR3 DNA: TGTGCCAGCAGTCCGACAGCGAACACTGAAGCTTTCTTT

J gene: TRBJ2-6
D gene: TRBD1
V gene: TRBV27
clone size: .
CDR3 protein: CASSWTGLQGANVLTF
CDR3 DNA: TGTGCCAGCAGTTGGACAGGTCTACAGGGGGCCAACGTCCTGACTTTC

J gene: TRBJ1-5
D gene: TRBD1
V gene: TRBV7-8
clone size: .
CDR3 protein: CASSPDPLTGGGNQPQHF
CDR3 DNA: TGTGCCAGCAGCCCCGACCCTCTGACAGGGGGAGGCAATCAGCCCCAGCATTTT

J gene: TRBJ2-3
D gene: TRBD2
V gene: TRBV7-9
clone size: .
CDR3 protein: CASSLAGGSRVTDTQYF
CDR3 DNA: TGTGCCAGCAGCTTAGCGGGCGGGAGCAGGGTCACAGATACGCAGTATTTT

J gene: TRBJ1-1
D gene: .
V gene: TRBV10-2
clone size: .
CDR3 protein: CASSTQSNTEAFF
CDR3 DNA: TGCGCCAGCAGTACCCAGTCGAACACTGAAGCTTTCTTT

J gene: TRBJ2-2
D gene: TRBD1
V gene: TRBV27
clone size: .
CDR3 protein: CASSAGQGMGTGELFF
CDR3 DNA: TGTGCCAGCAGTGCCGGACAGGGGATGGGCACCGGGGAGCTGTTTTTT

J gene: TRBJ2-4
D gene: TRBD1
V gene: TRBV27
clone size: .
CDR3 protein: CASREDRRDIQYF
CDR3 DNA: TGTGCCAGCAGGGAGGACAGGCGGGACATTCAGTACTTC

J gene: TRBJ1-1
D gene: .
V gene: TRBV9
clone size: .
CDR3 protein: CASSVVQGNTEAFF
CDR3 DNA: TGTGCCAGCAGCGTCGTTCAGGGGAACACTGAAGCTTTCTTT

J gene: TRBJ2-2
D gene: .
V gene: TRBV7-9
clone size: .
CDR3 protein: CASSSPGIPGELFF
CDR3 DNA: TGTGCCAGCAGCTCACCAGGGATTCCCGGGGAGCTGTTTTTT

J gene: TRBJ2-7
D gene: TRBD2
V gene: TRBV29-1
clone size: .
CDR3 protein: CSVEGEAGGTYEQYF
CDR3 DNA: TGCAGCGTTGAGGGGGAAGCGGGAGGAACCTACGAGCAGTACTTC

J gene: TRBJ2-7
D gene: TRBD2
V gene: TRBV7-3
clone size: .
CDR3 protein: CASSFLAGGPEEQYF
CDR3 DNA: TGTGCCAGCAGCTTCCTAGCGGGAGGGCCGGAAGAGCAGTACTTC

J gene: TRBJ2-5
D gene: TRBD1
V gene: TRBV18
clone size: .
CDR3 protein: CASSPPNQGEQETQYF
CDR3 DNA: TGTGCCAGCTCACCCCCCAACCAGGGGGAGCAAGAGACCCAGTACTTC

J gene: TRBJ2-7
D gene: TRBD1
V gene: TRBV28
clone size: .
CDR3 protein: CASSIPVGQGVSYEQYF
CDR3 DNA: TGTGCCAGCAGTATACCCGTCGGACAGGGGGTCTCCTACGAGCAGTACTTC

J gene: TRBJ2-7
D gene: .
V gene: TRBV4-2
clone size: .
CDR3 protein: CASSQDRGPYEQYF
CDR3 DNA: TGTGCCAGCAGCCAAGATAGGGGTCCCTACGAGCAGTACTTC

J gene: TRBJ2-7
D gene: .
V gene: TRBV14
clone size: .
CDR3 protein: CASSQEWGVDTPYEQYF
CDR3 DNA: TGTGCCAGCAGCCAAGAATGGGGGGTCGACACCCCCTACGAGCAGTACTTC

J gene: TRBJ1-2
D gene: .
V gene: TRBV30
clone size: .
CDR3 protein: CAWSTAAGSYGYTF
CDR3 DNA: TGTGCCTGGAGTACCGCCGCCGGGTCATATGGCTACACCTTC

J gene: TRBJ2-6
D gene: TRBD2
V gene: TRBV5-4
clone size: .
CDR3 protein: CASSSPGGAGANVLTF
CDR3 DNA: TGTGCCAGCAGCTCCCCCGGGGGGGCTGGGGCCAACGTCCTGACTTTC

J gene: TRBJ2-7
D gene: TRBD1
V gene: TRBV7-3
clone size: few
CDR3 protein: CASSFDRGYEQYF
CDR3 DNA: TGTGCCAGCAGCTTCGACAGGGGCTACGAGCAGTACTTC

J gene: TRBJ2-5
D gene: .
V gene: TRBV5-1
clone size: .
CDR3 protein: CASSLAAGAETQYF
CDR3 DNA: TGCGCCAGCAGCTTGGCGGCGGGGGCGGAGACCCAGTACTTC

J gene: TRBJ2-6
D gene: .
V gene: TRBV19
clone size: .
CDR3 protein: CASSNRAGANVLTF
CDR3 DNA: TGTGCCAGTAGTAACAGGGCTGGGGCCAACGTCCTGACTTTC

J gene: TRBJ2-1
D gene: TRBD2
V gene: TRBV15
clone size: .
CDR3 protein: CATSLFLAGVGNEQFF
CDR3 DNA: TGTGCCACCAGCTTGTTCTTAGCGGGAGTCGGCAATGAGCAGTTCTTC

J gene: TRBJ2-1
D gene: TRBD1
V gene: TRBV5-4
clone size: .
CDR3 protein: CASRATGARSYNEQFF
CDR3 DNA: TGTGCCAGCAGGGCAACAGGGGCCCGCTCCTACAATGAGCAGTTCTTC

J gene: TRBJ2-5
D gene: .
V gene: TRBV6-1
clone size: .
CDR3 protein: CASSENSPQETQYF
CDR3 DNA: TGTGCCAGCAGTGAAAACAGCCCCCAAGAGACCCAGTACTTC